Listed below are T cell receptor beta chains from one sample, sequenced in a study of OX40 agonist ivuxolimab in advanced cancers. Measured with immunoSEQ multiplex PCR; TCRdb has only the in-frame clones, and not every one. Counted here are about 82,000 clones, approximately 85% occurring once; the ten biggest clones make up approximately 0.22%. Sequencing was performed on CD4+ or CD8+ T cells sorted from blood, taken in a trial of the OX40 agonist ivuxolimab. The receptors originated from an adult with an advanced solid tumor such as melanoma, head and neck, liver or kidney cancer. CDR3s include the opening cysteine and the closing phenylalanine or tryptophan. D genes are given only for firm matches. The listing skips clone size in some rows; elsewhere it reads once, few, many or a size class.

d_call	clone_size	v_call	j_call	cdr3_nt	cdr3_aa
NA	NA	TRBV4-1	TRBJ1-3	TGCGCCAGCAACTTAAGGCTCTCTGGAAACACCATATATTTT	CASNLRLSGNTIYF
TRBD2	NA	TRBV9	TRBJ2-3	TGTGCCAGCAGCGGGACTAGCGGGAGAGGTGGCACAGATACGCAGTATTTT	CASSGTSGRGGTDTQYF
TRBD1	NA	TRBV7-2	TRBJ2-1	TGTGCCAGCAGCTTTGCCGGGACAGGGGAGTTTGAGCAGTTCTTC	CASSFAGTGEFEQFF
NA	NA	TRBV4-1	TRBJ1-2	TGCGCCAGCAGCCAAGATCCAAGTAGGGGGTTAGCTAACTATGGCTACACCTTC	CASSQDPSRGLANYGYTF
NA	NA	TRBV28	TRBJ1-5	TGTGCCAGCAGCTGGGTGGAGGGGCGCGTTCAGCCCCAGCATTTT	CASSWVEGRVQPQHF
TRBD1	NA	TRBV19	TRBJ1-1	TGTGCCAGTAACCTCGACAGGGTGAACACTGAAGCTTTCTTT	CASNLDRVNTEAFF
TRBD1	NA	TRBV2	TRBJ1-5	TGTGCCAGCAATGGACAGGATCAGCCCCAGCATTTT	CASNGQDQPQHF
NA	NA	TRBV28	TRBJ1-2	TGTGCCAGCGGGGGACGGACGGCTAACTATGGCTACACCTTC	CASGGRTANYGYTF
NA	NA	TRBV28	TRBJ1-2	TGTGCCAGCAGTTTCGGTGACAGGAGCTATGGCTACACCTTC	CASSFGDRSYGYTF
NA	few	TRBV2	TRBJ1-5	TGTGCCAGCAGTCCTGCCTACAATCAGCCCCAGCATTTT	CASSPAYNQPQHF
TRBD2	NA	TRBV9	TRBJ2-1	TGTGCCAGCAGCGGAGAACCGGGACTAGCGGGACGATACAATGAGCAGTTCTTC	CASSGEPGLAGRYNEQFF
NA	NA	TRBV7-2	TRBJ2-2	TGTGCCAGCAGCTGGCCCGGACGGACCACCGGGGAGCTGTTTTTT	CASSWPGRTTGELFF
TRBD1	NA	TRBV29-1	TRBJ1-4	TGCAGCGTTTCTGGTATGACAGGGGTTAATGAAAAACTGTTTTTT	CSVSGMTGVNEKLFF
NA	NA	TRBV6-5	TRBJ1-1	TGTGCCAGCAGTTACGCAGAAAGGACTGAAGCTTTCTTT	CASSYAERTEAFF
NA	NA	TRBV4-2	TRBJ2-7	TGTGCCAGCAGCCAAGTAGGTCAGAGCTCCTACGAGCAGTACTTC	CASSQVGQSSYEQYF
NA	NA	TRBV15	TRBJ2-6	TGTGCCACCAGCAGAGTTGCCCTTGGGGGGTCGACGGGGGCCAACGTCCTGACTTTC	CATSRVALGGSTGANVLTF
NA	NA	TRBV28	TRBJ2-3	TGTGCCAGCAGTTTTCTCGGGGATACGCAGTATTTT	CASSFLGDTQYF
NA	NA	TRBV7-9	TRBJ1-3	TGTGCCAGCAGCTTACCCCCGGGGGGCGAAGGGAACACCATATATTTT	CASSLPPGGEGNTIYF
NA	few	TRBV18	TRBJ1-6	TGTGCCAGCTCACCTAGCGAGTCACCCCTCCACTTT	CASSPSESPLHF
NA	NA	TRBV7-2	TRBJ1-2	TGTGCCAGCAGCTTCGGACGAAATAACTATGGCTACACCTTC	CASSFGRNNYGYTF
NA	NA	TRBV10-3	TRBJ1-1	TGTGCCATCAGGGACAGTCTTATGAACACTGAAGCTTTCTTT	CAIRDSLMNTEAFF
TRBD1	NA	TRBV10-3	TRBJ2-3	TGTGCCATCCGCCGGGACAGGGGCACAGATACGCAGTATTTT	CAIRRDRGTDTQYF
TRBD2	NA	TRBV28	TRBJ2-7	TGTGCCAGCAGGACTAGCGGGAGGGTCTACGAGCAGTACTTC	CASRTSGRVYEQYF
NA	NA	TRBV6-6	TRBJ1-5	TGTGCCAGCATGGGAGGGAGCAATCAGCCCCAGCATTTT	CASMGGSNQPQHF
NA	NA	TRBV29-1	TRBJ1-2	TGCAGCGTCGGAACAGGATTCTATGGCTACACCTTC	CSVGTGFYGYTF
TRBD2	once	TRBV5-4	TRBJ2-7	TGTGCCAGCAGCCCGGACCTAGCGGGGTCCTACGAGCAGTACTTC	CASSPDLAGSYEQYF